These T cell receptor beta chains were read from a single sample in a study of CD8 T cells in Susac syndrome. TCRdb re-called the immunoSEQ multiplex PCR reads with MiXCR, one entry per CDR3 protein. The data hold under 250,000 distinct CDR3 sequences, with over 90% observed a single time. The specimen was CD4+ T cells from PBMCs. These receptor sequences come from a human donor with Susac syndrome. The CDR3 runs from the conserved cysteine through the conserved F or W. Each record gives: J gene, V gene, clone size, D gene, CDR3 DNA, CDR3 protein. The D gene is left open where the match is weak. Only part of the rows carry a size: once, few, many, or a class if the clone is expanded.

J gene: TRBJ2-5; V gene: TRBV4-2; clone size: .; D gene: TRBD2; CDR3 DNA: TGTGCCAGCAGCCAAGAAGGATCTAGCGGGGGAGTACAAGAGACCCAGTACTTC; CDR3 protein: CASSQEGSSGGVQETQYF
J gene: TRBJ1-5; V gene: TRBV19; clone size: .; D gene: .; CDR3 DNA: TGCGCCAGTAGTATAGATCGAGGGCCCAATCAGCCCCAGCATTTT; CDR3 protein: CASSIDRGPNQPQHF
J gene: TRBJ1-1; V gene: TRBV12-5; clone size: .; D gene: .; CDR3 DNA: TGTGCTAGTGGTCCCCTCGGAGGAGTGGGGACTGAAGCTTTCTTT; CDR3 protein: CASGPLGGVGTEAFF
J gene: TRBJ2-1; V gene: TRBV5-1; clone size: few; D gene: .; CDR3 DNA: TGCGCCAGCAGCTTGCAAACCGGGACTGACAATGAGCAGTTCTTC; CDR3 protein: CASSLQTGTDNEQFF
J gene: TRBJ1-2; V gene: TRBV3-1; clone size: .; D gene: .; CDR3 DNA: TGTGCCAGCAGATATTCGGGGGTCGGGGGCTACACCTTC; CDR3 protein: CASRYSGVGGYTF
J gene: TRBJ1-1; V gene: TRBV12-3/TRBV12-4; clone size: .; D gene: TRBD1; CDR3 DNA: TGTGCCAGCAGTTCCTCGCCGCAGGGGGAAACTGAAGCTTTCTTT; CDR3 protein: CASSSSPQGETEAFF
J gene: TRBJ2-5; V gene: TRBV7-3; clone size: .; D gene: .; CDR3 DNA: TGTGCCAGCAGCCCAACTGGGACAAGCCAAGAGACCCAGTACTTC; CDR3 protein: CASSPTGTSQETQYF
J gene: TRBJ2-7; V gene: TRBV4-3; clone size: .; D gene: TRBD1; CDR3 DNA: TGCGCCAGCAGCCAAACAGGGGGCTACGAGCAGTACTTC; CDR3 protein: CASSQTGGYEQYF
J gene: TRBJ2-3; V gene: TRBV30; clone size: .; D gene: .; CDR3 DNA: TGTGCCTGGACTTACCGGGACGGGAAGGCGGATACGCAGTATTTT; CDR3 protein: CAWTYRDGKADTQYF
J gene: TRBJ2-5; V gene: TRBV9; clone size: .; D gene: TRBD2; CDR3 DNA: TGTGCCAGCAGCGTAGAGGAGCGGGGGCTTGAGACCCAGTACTTC; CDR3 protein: CASSVEERGLETQYF
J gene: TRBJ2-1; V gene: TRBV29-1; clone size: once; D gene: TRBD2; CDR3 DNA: TGCAGCGTTGGGGCGGGGGAACACAATGAGCAGTTCTTC; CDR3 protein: CSVGAGEHNEQFF
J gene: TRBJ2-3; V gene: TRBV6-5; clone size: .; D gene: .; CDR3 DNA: TGTGCCAGCAGTTTGGTCAGGGGGGGAGATACGCAGTATTTT; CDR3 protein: CASSLVRGGDTQYF
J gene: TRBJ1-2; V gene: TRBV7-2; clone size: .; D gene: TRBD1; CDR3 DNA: TGTGCCAGCAGCCATAGTGACAGGGCTTATGGCTACACCTTC; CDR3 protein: CASSHSDRAYGYTF
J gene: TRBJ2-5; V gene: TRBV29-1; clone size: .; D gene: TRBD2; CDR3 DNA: TGCAGCGTTGGGGGGGCTAGCGGGGGGACCCAGTACTTC; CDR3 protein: CSVGGASGGTQYF
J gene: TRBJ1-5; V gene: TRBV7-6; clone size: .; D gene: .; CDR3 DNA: TGTGCCAGCAGCTTAGGTTCTGATCAGCCCCAGCATTTT; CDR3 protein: CASSLGSDQPQHF
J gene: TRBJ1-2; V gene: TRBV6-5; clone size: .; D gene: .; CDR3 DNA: TGTGCCAGCAGCCGCGCTCGGGATGGCGGCTACACCTTC; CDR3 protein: CASSRARDGGYTF
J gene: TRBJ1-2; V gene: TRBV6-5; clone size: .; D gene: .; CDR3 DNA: TGTGCCTCACAGGGTCGGGGGGGAGGCTATGGCTACACCTTC; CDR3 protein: CASQGRGGGYGYTF
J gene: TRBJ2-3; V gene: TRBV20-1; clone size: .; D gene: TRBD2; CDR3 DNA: TGCAGTGCTACCGAGGAGGGGACTAGCGGGGGGCCACCTAGCACAGATACGCAGTATTTT; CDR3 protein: CSATEEGTSGGPPSTDTQYF
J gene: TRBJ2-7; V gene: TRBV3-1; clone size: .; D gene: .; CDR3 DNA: TGTGCCAGCAGCCAAGATTGGGCAGGGCGGGACGAGCAGTACTTC; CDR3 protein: CASSQDWAGRDEQYF
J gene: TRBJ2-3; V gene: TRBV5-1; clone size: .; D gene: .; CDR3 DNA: TGCGCCAGCAGCTCGGCAGGATCCACAGATACGCAGTATTTT; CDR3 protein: CASSSAGSTDTQYF
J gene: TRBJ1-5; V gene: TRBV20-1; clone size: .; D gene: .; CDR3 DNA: TGCAGTGCTAGACGCAGCAATCAGCCCCAGCATTTT; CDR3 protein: CSARRSNQPQHF
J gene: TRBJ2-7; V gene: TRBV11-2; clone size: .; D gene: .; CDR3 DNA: TGTGCCAGCAGCCCGCAGACGGATGCCTACGAGCAGTACTTC; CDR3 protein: CASSPQTDAYEQYF
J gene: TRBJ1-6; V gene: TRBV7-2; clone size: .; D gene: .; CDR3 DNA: TGTGCCAGCAGCTTTCGGGGGGCTGATTCACCCCTCCACTTT; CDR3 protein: CASSFRGADSPLHF
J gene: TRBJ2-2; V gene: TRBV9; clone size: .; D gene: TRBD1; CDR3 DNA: TGTGCCAGCAGCGTTCAGGGGGCGGGCACCGGGGAGCTGTTTTTT; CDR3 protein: CASSVQGAGTGELFF
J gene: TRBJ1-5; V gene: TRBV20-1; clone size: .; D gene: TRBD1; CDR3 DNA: TGCAGTGCTAGAGGGGGGACAGGGGGGAGCAATCAGCCCCAGCATTTT; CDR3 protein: CSARGGTGGSNQPQHF
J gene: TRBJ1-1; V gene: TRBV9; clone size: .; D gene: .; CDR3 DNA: TGTGCCAGCAGCGTAGGAGTCGGAGCCATGAACACTGAAGCTTTCTTT; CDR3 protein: CASSVGVGAMNTEAFF
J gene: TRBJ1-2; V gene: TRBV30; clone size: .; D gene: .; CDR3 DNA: .; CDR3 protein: CAWSFGEGQVYGYTF
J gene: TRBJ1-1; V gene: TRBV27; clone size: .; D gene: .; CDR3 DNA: TGTGCCAGCAGACTGGGGGTCGACACTGAAGCTTTCTTT; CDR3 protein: CASRLGVDTEAFF
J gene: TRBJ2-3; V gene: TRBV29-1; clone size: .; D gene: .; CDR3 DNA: TGCAGCGTTGAAAAGTCAGATACGCAGTATTTT; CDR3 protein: CSVEKSDTQYF
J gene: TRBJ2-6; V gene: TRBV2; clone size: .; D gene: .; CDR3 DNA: TGTGCCAGCACTTGGGGGGACAGATCGATCTCTGGGGCCAACGTCCTGACTTTC; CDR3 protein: CASTWGDRSISGANVLTF
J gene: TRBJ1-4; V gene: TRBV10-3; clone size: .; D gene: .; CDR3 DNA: TGTGCCATCAGTGAGTCGTCAGCGGGTGAAAAACTGTTTTTT; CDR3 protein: CAISESSAGEKLFF
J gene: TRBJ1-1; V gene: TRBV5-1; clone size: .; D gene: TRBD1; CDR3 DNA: TGCGCCAGCAGCTGGACAGGGACCGATTCTTTTATGAACACTGAAGCTTTCTTT; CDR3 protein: CASSWTGTDSFMNTEAFF
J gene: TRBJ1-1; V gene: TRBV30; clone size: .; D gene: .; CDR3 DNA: TGTGCCTGGAGTGTTAGGGCGGATGGGGAAGCTTTCTTT; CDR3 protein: CAWSVRADGEAFF
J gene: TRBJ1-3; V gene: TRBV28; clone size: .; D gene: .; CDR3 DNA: TGTGCCAGCAGTTTCCCAGGGGCAGGTGGAAACACCATATATTTT; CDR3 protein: CASSFPGAGGNTIYF
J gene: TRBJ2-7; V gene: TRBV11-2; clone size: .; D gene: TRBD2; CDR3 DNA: TGTGCCAGCAGTCAAACGGGAGGGAACTACGAGCAGTACTTC; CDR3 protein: CASSQTGGNYEQYF
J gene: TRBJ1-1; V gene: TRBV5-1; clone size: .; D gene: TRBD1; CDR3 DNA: TGCGCCAGCAGCATAATGACCGGGACAGGGTCCACTGAAGCTTTCTTT; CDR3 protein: CASSIMTGTGSTEAFF
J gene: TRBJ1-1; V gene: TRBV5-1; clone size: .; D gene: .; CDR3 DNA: TGCGCCAGCAGCTTGGCCTTCAGGGAAGGGCTTGGGAACACTGAAGCTTTCTTT; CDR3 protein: CASSLAFREGLGNTEAFF
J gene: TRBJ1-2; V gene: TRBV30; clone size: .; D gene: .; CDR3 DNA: TGTGCCTGGAGTGTAAACGAGCTAGGCTACACCTTC; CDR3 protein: CAWSVNELGYTF
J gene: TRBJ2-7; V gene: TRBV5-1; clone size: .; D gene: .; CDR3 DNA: TGCGCCAGCAGCTCCGACTCGGACAGCGCCCTATCCTACGAGCAGTACTTC; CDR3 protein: CASSSDSDSALSYEQYF
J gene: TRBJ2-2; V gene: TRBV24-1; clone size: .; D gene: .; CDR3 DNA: TGTGCCACCAGTGTTACAGGTACCGGGGAGCTGTTTTTT; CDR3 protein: CATSVTGTGELFF
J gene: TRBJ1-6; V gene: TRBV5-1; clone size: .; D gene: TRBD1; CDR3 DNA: TGCGCCAGCAGCCCGGGACAGAATAATTCACCCCTCCACTTT; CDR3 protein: CASSPGQNNSPLHF
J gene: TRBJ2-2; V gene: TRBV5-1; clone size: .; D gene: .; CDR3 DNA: TGCGCCAGCAGTCCCCGGAGATCTCCGGCCGGGGAGCTGTTTTTT; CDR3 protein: CASSPRRSPAGELFF
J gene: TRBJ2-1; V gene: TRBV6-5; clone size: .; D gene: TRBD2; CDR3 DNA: TGTGCCAGCAGGTCAGGGCGGGAGATCCTTAATGAGCAGTTCTTC; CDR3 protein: CASRSGREILNEQFF
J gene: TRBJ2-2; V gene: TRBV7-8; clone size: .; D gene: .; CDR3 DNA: TGTGCCAGCAGCTTTGGGGGGGCGCCGAACACCGGGGAGCTGTTTTTT; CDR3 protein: CASSFGGAPNTGELFF
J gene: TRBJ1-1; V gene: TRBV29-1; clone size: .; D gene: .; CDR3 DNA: TGCAGCGTTGAATGGGGGAACACTGAAGCTTTCTTT; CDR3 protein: CSVEWGNTEAFF
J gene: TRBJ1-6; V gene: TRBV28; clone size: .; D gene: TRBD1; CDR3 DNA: TGTGCCAGCACCCCCCCAGGGGGCATCTCACCCCTCCACTTT; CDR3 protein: CASTPPGGISPLHF
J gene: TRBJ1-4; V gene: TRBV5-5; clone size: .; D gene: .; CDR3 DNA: TGTGCCAGCAGCTTAGGCACAGGTAGAAACGAAAAACTGTTTTTT; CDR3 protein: CASSLGTGRNEKLFF
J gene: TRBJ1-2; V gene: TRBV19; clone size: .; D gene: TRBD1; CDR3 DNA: TGTGCCAGTAGTCTAAAGGGACAGGGGGCTCTCGGCTACACCTTC; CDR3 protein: CASSLKGQGALGYTF
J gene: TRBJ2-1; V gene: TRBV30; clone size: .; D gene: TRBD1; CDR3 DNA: TGTGCCTGGGACAGGGCAACGGATGAGCAGTTCTTC; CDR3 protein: CAWDRATDEQFF
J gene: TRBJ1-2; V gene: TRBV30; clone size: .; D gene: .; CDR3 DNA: TGTGCCTGGAGTGTACTCGGGACGGGGGTAGGCTATGGCTACACCTTC; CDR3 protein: CAWSVLGTGVGYGYTF
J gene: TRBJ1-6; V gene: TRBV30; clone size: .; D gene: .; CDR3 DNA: TGTGCCTGGAGTGAACCCCTGAGCTCCTATAATTCACCCCTCCACTTT; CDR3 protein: CAWSEPLSSYNSPLHF